Listed below are T cell receptor beta chains from one sample, sequenced in a study of cytomegalovirus exposure and HLA in healthy donors. Sequenced by immunoSEQ multiplex PCR; TCRdb stores in-frame clones only, minus some. The sample yields about 140,000 clones, 68% seen once. The sample comprised PBMCs. The receptors were gathered from a man aged 25 to 40 in good health and CMV-seropositive. Each CDR3 is given without its conserved first and last residue.

j_gene	v_gene	CDR3aa
TRBJ1-2	TRBV5-8	ASSLAGNYGYT
TRBJ1-4	TRBV9	ASSPESEGTGREKLF
TRBJ2-5	TRBV5-1	ASSLGQEETQY
TRBJ2-3	TRBV28	ASSFITRSDTQY
TRBJ2-2	TRBV7-8	ASSLTGAQRTGELF
TRBJ2-1	TRBV5-1	ASSKLAAYNEQF
TRBJ1-2	TRBV2	ASSDPRLNYGYT
TRBJ2-2	TRBV2	ASRIGGSDTGELF
TRBJ2-6	TRBV6-4	ASSDWTGTGANVLT
TRBJ1-3	TRBV19	ASIPSTGGQNTIY
TRBJ2-1	TRBV5-1	ASSLGLLAGEEQF
TRBJ1-2	TRBV28	ASDIAGGFQYGYT
TRBJ1-1	TRBV6-5	ASSYHGQGEGAF
TRBJ2-7	TRBV13	ASSFIARDRPYEQY
TRBJ2-6	TRBV28	AICSEAPGANVLT
TRBJ2-1	TRBV5-1	ASRDEGAGRNNEQF
TRBJ2-5	TRBV25-1	ASYALSGKH
TRBJ1-2	TRBV7-2	ASSLDKNGIYGYT
TRBJ2-1	TRBV9	ASSVALRDNEQF
TRBJ1-5	TRBV27	ASSFGRNSNQPQH
TRBJ1-1	TRBV15	ATSRDAIETEAF
TRBJ2-7	TRBV7-9	SSSLALSSGEQY